These 24 T cell receptor beta chains came from one sample sequenced in a study of a mutant IDH1 vaccine in newly diagnosed glioma. Antigens for these TCRs are unknown. Specified time point: week 35, safety follow-up. Each dose delivered 300 ug of mutant IDH1 20-mer peptide subcutaneously with imiquimod. Here immunoSEQ multiplex PCR was the method, and the copy in TCRdb shows in-frame clones only, minus some. The sample lists roughly 49,000 clones, over 80% occurring once. The material sequenced was PBMCs, taken from a glioma patient whose treatment included an IDH1 peptide vaccine. The source is a man aged 45-65 years with glioma.

The rearrangement joins TRBV11-2 to TRBJ2-7; TRBD2 matches 13 bases. Germline V gene lookup returns CDR1 SGHAT and CDR2 FQNNGV. This CDR3 is built from 18 residues. V lost 5 bases, J lost 4 bases, and 14 bases stayed unmatched. CDR3 in DNA: TGTGCCAGCAGCCTACGAGGACGGACTAGCGGGAGTTTATACGAGCAGTACTTC. Amino acid sequence: CASSLRGRTSGSLYEQYF.

The rearrangement uses TRBV11-2 and TRBJ2-7; 9 positions match TRBD2. J gave up 1 base and V 5 bases, and 6 bases lay outside the gene matches. CDR1 and CDR2 from the germline V gene are SGHAT and FQNNGV. This CDR3 has 15 residues. The CDR3 DNA sequence: TGTGCCAGCAGCCACGGACTAGCGCGATCCTACGAGCAGTACTTC. Translation: CASSHGLARSYEQYF.

V and J are TRBV19 and TRBJ1-1; 8 nucleotides align to TRBD1. CDR1 LNHDA and CDR2 SQIVND come from the germline V gene (reference sequence). V shed 2 bases, J shed 5 bases, and the junction held 4 bases outside the gene matches. The CDR3 runs 14 residues. The CDR3 DNA sequence: TGTGCCAGTAGTATACAGGGGGCTACTACTGAAGCTTTCTTT. This sequence encodes CASSIQGATTEAFF.

The chain couples TRBV6-1 to TRBJ1-1, with a tentative D call TRBD1 (5 bases). This CDR3 is built from 14 residues. Germline CDR1 reads MNHNS; CDR2 reads SASEGT. Trimming took 6 bases from V and 0 from J, leaving 11 bases between them. The CDR3 here is CASSWGRLNTEAFF. In DNA, the CDR3 is TGTGCCAGCAGCTGGGGACGGTTGAACACTGAAGCTTTCTTT.

The rearrangement joins TRBV5-6 to TRBJ1-4; the match to TRBD1 covers 9 bases. J lost 7 bases, V lost 0 bases, and 4 bases had no gene match. The CDR3 spans 15 residues. Germline assignment: CDR1 SGHDT and CDR2 YYEEEE. The CDR3 DNA sequence: TGTGCCAGCAGCTTGGCCGGGACAGGGAGTGAAAAACTGTTTTTT. It specifies CASSLAGTGSEKLFF.

This chain joins TRBV16 and TRBJ1-2; a weak D match, TRBD1 (6 bases). Looked up from germline, CDR1 is KGHSY and CDR2 is FQNENV. The CDR3 is 13 amino acids. The V end was cut by 3 bases, the J end by 4 bases, with 9 bases between. CDR3 residues: CASSQTGLYGYTF. CDR3 nucleotides: TGTGCCAGCAGCCAGACAGGTCTCTATGGCTACACCTTC. Full variable domain (missing parts from reference TRBV16 and TRBJ1-2): GEEVAQTPKHLVRGEGQKAKLYCAPIKGHSYVFWYQQVLKNEFKFLISFQNENVFDETGMPKERFSAKCLPNSPCSLEIQATKLEDSAVYFCASSQTGLYGYTFGSGTRLTVV.

The table lists this clone with a count of one. The rearrangement joins TRBV28 to TRBJ1-1, with D hard to call. Trimming left V 5 bases short and J 5 bases short, with 12 bases between. Germline lookup yields CDR1 MDHEN and CDR2 SYDVKM. This CDR3 is 13 amino acids long. CDR3 sequence: CASSPGEMTEAFF. DNA for the CDR3: TGTGCCAGCAGTCCCGGGGAAATGACTGAAGCTTTCTTT. Looking up the rest from reference TRBV28 and TRBJ1-1 gives the full variable domain: DVKVTQSSRYLVKRTGEKVFLECVQDMDHENMFWYRQDPGLGLRLIYFSYDVKMKEKGDIPEGYSVSREKKERFSLILESASTNQTSMYLCASSPGEMTEAFFGQGTRLTVV.

This chain uses TRBV28 with TRBJ1-2; D remains unclear. The V gene's germline CDR1 is MDHEN and CDR2 SYDVKM. This CDR3 spans 14 amino acids. Trimming shortened V by 7 bases and J by 2 bases, and 14 bases separated the two germline ends. The CDR3 DNA sequence: TGTGCCAGCACCAGAACGGGAAGAAACTATGGCTACACCTTC. This encodes CASTRTGRNYGYTF.

To note about this clone: At one of its ends the junction is not consistent with the germline gene, which may arise from a read error. The V call is TRBV2, the J call TRBJ1-1; 10 bases line up with TRBD1. The germline CDR1 and CDR2 sequences are SNHLY and FYNNEI. The CDR3 has 14 amino acids. This CDR3 is CASREVRTGGEAFF. CDR3 sequence (DNA): TGTGCCAGCAGGGAAGTACGGACAGGGGGAGAAGCTTTCTTT.

The rearrangement joins TRBV2 to TRBJ1-5; D is undetermined. Germline-derived CDR1 and CDR2 are SNHLY and FYNNEI. With 6 bases removed from V and 0 bases from J, the gap between germline ends came to 6 bases. This CDR3 has 13 residues. The CDR3 coding sequence is TGTGCCAGCAGGTACAGTAGCAATCAGCCCCAGCATTTT. This translates into CASRYSSNQPQHF.

The chain has TRBV6-5 and TRBJ2-7, with TRBD1 identical over 9 bases. Per the germline V gene, CDR1 is MNHEY and CDR2 is SVGAGI. Trimming took 5 bases from V and 3 from J; bases not matched to a gene: 2. The CDR3 length is 13 residues. Here the CDR3 reads CASSLDRGYEQYF. The CDR3 region has the DNA TGTGCCAGCAGTCTGGACAGGGGCTACGAGCAGTACTTC.

The J gene is TRBJ2-7, the V gene TRBV19, with D unclear. The germline V gene encodes CDR1 LNHDA and CDR2 SQIVND (reference sequence). The CDR3 loop spans 11 amino acids. V lost 7 bases and J 3 bases, leaving 7 bases between the germline ends. This CDR3 is CASTGGYEQYF. CDR3 DNA: TGTGCCAGTACAGGCGGCTACGAGCAGTACTTC.

This clone is a singleton in its sample. The chain joins TRBV11-3 to TRBJ2-3; TRBD1 or TRBD2 may be the D gene (6 bases each). V was cut by 5 bases and J by 5 bases, with 8 bases left in between. Germline V gives CDR1 SGHNT, CDR2 YENEEA. The CDR3 loop spans 12 amino acids. The CDR3 nucleotides are TGTGCCAGCAGCCGGGGGCAAGATACGCAGTATTTT. Protein sequence: CASSRGQDTQYF. Full variable domain (missing parts from reference TRBV11-3 and TRBJ2-3): EAGVVQSPRYKIIEKKQPVAFWCNPISGHNTLYWYLQNLGQGPELLIRYENEEAVDDSQLPKDRFSAERLKGVDSTLKIQPAELGDSAVYLCASSRGQDTQYFGPGTRLTVL.

The DNA of the CDR3 is TGTGCCAGCTCGGTAGGTGGGGCCAACGTCCTGACTTTC. It encodes CASSVGGANVLTF. The chain employs TRBV6-6 and TRBJ2-6; D not resolved. Germline V gene data show CDR1 as MNHNY and CDR2 as SVGAGI (reference sequence). There are 13 residues in the CDR3. V shed 8 bases and J shed 3 bases, with 8 bases lying between them.

CDR3 DNA: TGTGCCAGCAGCTTAACGGGGTCGACAGGTAGCTACGAGCAGTACTTC. Translating gives CASSLTGSTGSYEQYF. The chain couples TRBV7-3 to TRBJ2-7; possibly TRBD1 for D (6 bases). This CDR3 has 16 residues. V dropped 0 bases and J dropped 3 bases, with 15 bases sitting between them. Germline values: CDR1 SGHTA, CDR2 FQGTGA.

The DNA for the CDR3 is TGTGCCAGCAGTGCCCGACAGGGGTTGGCTGAAGCTTTCTTT. Its protein is CASSARQGLAEAFF. This chain joins TRBV6-6 and TRBJ1-1; 8 nucleotides agree with TRBD1. CDR1 is MNHNY and CDR2 is SVGAGI in the germline V gene (reference sequence). The trim removed 5 bases at V and 6 bases at J, leaving 8 bases unmatched. The CDR3 sequence is 14 residues long.

The chain joins TRBV6-1 to TRBJ2-3; D remains ambiguous. Germline lookup yields CDR1 MNHNS and CDR2 SASEGT. The CDR3 totals 13 residues. Trimming stripped 7 bases from V and 2 bases from J, with 10 bases between. CDR3 sequence (DNA): TGTGCCAGCACGATACTTTCCACAGATACGCAGTATTTT. Amino acids: CASTILSTDTQYF.

V and J are TRBV30 and TRBJ1-2, with a weak D call TRBD1 (6 bases). V gave up 1 base and J gave up 8 bases, with 11 bases separating them. The CDR3 spans 12 residues. CDR1 is GTSNPN and CDR2 is SVGIG in the germline V gene (reference sequence). The chain's CDR3 is CAWSEEGDGYTF. As DNA, the CDR3 is TGTGCCTGGAGTGAGGAGGGGGACGGCTACACCTTC.

The chain recombines TRBV5-5 with TRBJ2-1; D uncertain. The CDR3 has 14 amino acids. Germline CDR1 and CDR2: SGHKS and YYEKEE (reference sequence). Trimming shortened V by 0 bases and J by 5 bases, and 9 bases separated the two germline ends. CDR3 sequence: CASSLVRSNNEQFF. CDR3 bases: TGTGCCAGCAGCTTGGTGCGATCCAACAATGAGCAGTTCTTC. The full variable domain, with the rest looked up from reference TRBV5-5 and TRBJ2-1, is DAGVTQSPTHLIKTRGQQVTLRCSPISGHKSVSWYQQVLGQGPQFIFQYYEKEERGRGNFPDRFSARQFPNYSSELNVNALLLGDSALYLCASSLVRSNNEQFFGPGTRLTVL.

The chain has TRBV14 and TRBJ2-2; D is undetermined. V lost 7 bases and J 0 bases, leaving 18 bases between the germline ends. Germline V lookup: CDR1 SGHDN, CDR2 FVKESK. The CDR3 extends over 17 amino acids. The CDR3 DNA follows: TGTGCCAGCAAAAGTGGGCCTGAGTCCACGAACACCGGGGAGCTGTTTTTT. The encoded protein is CASKSGPESTNTGELFF.

V gene TRBV4-1 combines with J gene TRBJ1-3; TRBD1 is a possible D gene (6 bases). CDR1 is MGHRA and CDR2 is YSYEKL in the germline V gene. Trimming took 2 bases from V and 3 from J, leaving 14 bases between them. The CDR3 has 16 residues. The CDR3 reads CASSQTPGARGNTIYF. The CDR3 coding sequence is TGCGCCAGCAGCCAAACCCCGGGGGCTCGTGGAAACACCATATATTTT.

This clone came up a few times. The chain couples TRBV2 to TRBJ1-6, with D possibly matching TRBD1 (6 bases). The CDR3 sequence is 13 residues long. V gave up 3 bases and J gave up 10 bases, with 10 bases separating them. Germline V lookup: CDR1 SNHLY, CDR2 FYNNEI. CDR3 protein: CASSDQGLSPLHF. DNA for the CDR3: TGTGCCAGCAGTGATCAGGGGTTATCACCCCTCCACTTT.

The rearrangement uses TRBV7-6 and TRBJ2-1, with D possibly TRBD1 on 6 matching bases. CDR1 SGHVS and CDR2 FNYEAQ come from the germline V gene. The length of the CDR3 is 15 residues. V lost 5 bases to trimming and J lost 4 bases, with 15 bases between them. The CDR3 sequence is CASSGTGMGYNEQFF. CDR3 coding DNA: TGTGCCAGCAGCGGAACAGGGATGGGGTACAATGAGCAGTTCTTC.

The chain recombines TRBV7-8 with TRBJ2-3, with D maybe TRBD1 (5 bases). Germline-derived CDR1 and CDR2 are SGHVS and FQNEAQ. The CDR3 has 12 amino acids. V dropped 2 bases and J dropped 5 bases, with 5 bases sitting between them. This chain's CDR3 is CASSLQGDTQYF. In DNA form, the CDR3 reads TGTGCCAGCAGCTTACAGGGAGATACGCAGTATTTT.